This T cell receptor beta chain was documented in a study of multiple sclerosis patients with progressive multifocal leukoencephalopathy. The time point denotes: before natalizumab initiation. All PML patients were female, and all patients had earlier interferon beta. The table came from immunoSEQ multiplex PCR; TCRdb's copy has only in-frame clones and leaves some out. The sample holds fewer than 40,000 clones, roughly 90% seen once. V was pared by 3 bases and J by 11 bases, with 19 bases between. Per the germline V gene, CDR1 is SGHAT and CDR2 is FQNNGV. This CDR3 comprises 14 residues. Study outcomes and limitations: Less diverse TRB repertoires were suggested in most PML patients. Before and during natalizumab, the clones expanded at PML already existed.

Details on this clone: No antigen is known for it.

This TCR was recovered from a human donor with multiple sclerosis. The chain recombines TRBV11-2 with TRBJ1-1; tentatively, D is TRBD1 (6 bases). Material: PBMCs. CDR3 in DNA: TGTGCCAGCAGCTTCTTCGTAAAAGGGGGGGAGGCTTTCTTT. This encodes CASSFFVKGGEAFF. The full variable domain, with the rest looked up from reference TRBV11-2 and TRBJ1-1, is EAGVAQSPRYKIIEKRQSVAFWCNPISGHATLYWYQQILGQGPKLLIQFQNNGVVDDSQLPKDRFSAERLKGVDSTLKIQPAKLEDSAVYLCASSFFVKGGEAFFGQGTRLTVV.